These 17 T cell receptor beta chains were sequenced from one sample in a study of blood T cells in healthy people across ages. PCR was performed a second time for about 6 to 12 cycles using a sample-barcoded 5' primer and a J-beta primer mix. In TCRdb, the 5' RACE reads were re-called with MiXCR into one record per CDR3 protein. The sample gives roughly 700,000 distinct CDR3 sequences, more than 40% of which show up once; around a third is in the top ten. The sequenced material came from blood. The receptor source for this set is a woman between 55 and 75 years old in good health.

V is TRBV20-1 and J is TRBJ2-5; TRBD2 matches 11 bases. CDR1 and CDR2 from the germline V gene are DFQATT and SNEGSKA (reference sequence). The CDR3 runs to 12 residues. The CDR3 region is CSTGLADDAQYF. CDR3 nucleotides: TGCAGCACGGGACTAGCGGACGATGCCCAGTACTTC.

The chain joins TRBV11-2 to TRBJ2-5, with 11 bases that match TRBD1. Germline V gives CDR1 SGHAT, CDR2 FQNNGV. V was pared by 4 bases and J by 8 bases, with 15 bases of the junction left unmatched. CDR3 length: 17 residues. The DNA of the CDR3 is TGTGCCAGCAGCTCAGGACAGGGGGCAGTGGGGGGAAGAACCCAGTACTTC. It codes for CASSSGQGAVGGRTQYF.

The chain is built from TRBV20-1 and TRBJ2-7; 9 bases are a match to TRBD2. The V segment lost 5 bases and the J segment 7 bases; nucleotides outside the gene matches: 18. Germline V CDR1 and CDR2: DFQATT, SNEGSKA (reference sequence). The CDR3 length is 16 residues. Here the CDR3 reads CSAHDLSSGNYNEQYF. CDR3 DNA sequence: TGCAGTGCTCACGACCTTTCTAGCGGGAACTACAATGAGCAGTACTTC.

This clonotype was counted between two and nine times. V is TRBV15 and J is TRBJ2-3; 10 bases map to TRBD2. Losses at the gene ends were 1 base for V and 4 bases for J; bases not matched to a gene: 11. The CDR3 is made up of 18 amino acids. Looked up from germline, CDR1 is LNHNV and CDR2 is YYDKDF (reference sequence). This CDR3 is CATSRGQLAGSFPDTQYF. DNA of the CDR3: TGTGCCACCAGCAGAGGACAACTAGCGGGATCTTTCCCAGATACGCAGTATTTT.

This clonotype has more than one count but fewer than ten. CDR3 DNA: TGCAGTGCTAGCAAGGGCACAGATACGCAGTATTTT. Protein: CSASKGTDTQYF. The rearrangement uses TRBV20-1 and TRBJ2-3, with D unresolved. Germline V CDR1 and CDR2: DFQATT, SNEGSKA (reference sequence). There are 12 residues in the CDR3. The V and J ends lost 3 bases and 1 base respectively, with 5 bases between them.

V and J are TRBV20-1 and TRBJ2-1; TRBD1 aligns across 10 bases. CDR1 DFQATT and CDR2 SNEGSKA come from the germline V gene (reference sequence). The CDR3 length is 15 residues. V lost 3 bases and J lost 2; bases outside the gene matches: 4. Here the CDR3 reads CSASTGQGTYNEQFF. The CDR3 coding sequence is TGCAGTGCTAGCACGGGACAGGGGACCTACAATGAGCAGTTCTTC.

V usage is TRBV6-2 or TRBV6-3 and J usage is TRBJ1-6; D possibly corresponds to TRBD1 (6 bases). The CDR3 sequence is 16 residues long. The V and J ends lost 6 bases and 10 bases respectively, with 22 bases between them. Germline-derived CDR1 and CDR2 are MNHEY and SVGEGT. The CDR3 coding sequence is TGTGCCAGCAGAACCAACACAGGGAGGAGAGGATCACCCCTCCACTTT. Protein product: CASRTNTGRRGSPLHF.

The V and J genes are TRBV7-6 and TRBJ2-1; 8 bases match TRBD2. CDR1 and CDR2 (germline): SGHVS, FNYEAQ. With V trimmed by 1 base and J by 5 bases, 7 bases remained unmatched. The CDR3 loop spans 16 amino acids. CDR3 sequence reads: CASSLEAGGGNNEQFF. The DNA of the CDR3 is TGTGCCAGCAGCTTAGAGGCGGGAGGCGGGAACAATGAGCAGTTCTTC.

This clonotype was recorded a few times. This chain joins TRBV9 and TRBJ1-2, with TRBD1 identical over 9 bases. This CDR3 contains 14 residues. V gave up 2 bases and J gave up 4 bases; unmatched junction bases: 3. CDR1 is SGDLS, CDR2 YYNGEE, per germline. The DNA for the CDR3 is TGTGCCAGCAGCGTCAGGACAGGGGCCTATGGCTACACCTTC. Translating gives CASSVRTGAYGYTF.

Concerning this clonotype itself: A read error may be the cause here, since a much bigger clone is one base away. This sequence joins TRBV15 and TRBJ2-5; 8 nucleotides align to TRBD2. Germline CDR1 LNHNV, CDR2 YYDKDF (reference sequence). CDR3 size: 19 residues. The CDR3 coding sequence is TGTGCCACCAGCAGAGATTCGGGTCCTAGCGGGCCCCCGGTAGAGACCCTGTACTTC. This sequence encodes CATSRDSGPSGPPVETLYF. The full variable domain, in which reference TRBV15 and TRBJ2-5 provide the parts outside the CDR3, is DAMVIQNPRYQVTQFGKPVTLSCSQTLNHNVMYWYQQKSSQAPKLLFHYYDKDFNNEADTPDNFQSRRPNTSFCFLDIRSPGLGDTAMYLCATSRDSGPSGPPVETLYFGPGTRLLVL.

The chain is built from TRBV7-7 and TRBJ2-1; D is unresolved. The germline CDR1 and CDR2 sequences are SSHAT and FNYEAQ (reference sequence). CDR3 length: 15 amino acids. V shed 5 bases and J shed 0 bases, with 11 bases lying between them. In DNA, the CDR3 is TGTGCCAGCAGCCCCACCTCGAGCTCCTACAATGAGCAGTTCTTC. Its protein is CASSPTSSSYNEQFF.

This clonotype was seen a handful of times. The CDR3 sequence: CAISDGTGDGEKLFF. In DNA form, the CDR3 reads TGTGCCATCAGTGATGGGACAGGCGACGGGGAAAAACTGTTTTTT. This chain joins TRBV10-3 and TRBJ1-4, with 8 bases identical to TRBD1. The CDR3 runs 15 residues. Germline CDR1 is ENHRY and CDR2 is SYGVKD. V lost 3 bases, J lost 8 bases, and 8 bases stayed unmatched.

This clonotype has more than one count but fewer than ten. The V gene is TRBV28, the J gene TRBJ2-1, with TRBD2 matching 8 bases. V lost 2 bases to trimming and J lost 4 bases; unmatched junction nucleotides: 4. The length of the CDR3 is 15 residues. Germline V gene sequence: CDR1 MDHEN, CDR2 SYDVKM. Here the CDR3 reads CASSLELAVYNEQFF. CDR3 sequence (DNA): TGTGCCAGCAGTTTAGAACTAGCGGTATACAATGAGCAGTTCTTC.

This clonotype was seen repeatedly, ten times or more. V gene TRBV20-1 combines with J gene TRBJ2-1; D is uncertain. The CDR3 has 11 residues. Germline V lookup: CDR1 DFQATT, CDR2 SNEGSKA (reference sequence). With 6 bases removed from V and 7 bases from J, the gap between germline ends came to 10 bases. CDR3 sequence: CSATVGNEQFF. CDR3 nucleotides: TGCAGTGCGACCGTAGGGAATGAGCAGTTCTTC.

The CDR3 DNA follows: TGCGCCAGCAGCCCTGCCCAGGCTAGCGGGACGAACACCGGGGAGCTGTTTTTT. This codes for CASSPAQASGTNTGELFF. The gene calls are TRBV4-1 and TRBJ2-2; the match to TRBD2 covers 9 bases. Germline V lookup: CDR1 MGHRA, CDR2 YSYEKL. The CDR3 is made up of 18 amino acids. Trimming cost V 4 bases and J 0 bases; bases outside gene matches: 9.

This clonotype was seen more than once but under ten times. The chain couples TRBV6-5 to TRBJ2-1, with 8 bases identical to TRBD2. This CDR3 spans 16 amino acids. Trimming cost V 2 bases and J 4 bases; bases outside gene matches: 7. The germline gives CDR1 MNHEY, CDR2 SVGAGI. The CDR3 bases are TGTGCCAGCAGTTACGTTACGGGGGGGACATACAATGAGCAGTTCTTC. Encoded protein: CASSYVTGGTYNEQFF.

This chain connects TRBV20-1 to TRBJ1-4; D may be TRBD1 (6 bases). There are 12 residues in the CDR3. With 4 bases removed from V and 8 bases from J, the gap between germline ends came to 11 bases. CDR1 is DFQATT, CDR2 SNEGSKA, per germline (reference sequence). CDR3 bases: TGCAGTGCTATGGGGGCCCGGGAAAAACTGTTTTTT. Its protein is CSAMGAREKLFF.